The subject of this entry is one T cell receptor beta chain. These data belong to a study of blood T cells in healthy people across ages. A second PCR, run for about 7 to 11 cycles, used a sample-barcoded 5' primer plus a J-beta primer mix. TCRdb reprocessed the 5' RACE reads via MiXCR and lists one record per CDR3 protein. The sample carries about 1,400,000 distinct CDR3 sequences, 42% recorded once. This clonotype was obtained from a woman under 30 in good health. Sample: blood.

The CDR3 here is CSARELPPWTSGYNEQFF. The CDR3 DNA reads as TGCAGTGCTAGAGAGCTACCCCCGTGGACTAGCGGCTACAATGAGCAGTTCTTC. The chain joins TRBV20-1 to TRBJ2-1; TRBD2 agrees at 10 bases. Germline trimming cut 0 bases from V and 3 bases from J; bases unmatched to any gene: 11. The germline V gene has CDR1 DFQATT and CDR2 SNEGSKA (reference sequence). This CDR3 is 18 amino acids long.